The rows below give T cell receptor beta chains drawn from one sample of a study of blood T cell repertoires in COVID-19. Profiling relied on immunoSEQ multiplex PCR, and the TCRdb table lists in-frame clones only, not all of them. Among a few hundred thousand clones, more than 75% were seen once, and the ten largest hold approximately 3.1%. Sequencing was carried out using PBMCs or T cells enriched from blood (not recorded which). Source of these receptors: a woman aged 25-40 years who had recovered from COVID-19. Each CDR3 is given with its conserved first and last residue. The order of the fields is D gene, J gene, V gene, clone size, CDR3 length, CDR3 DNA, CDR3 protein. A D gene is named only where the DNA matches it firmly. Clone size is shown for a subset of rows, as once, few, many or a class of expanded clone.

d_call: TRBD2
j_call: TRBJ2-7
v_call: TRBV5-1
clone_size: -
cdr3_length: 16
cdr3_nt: TGCGCCAGCAGCCGAACGGGGACTAGCGGGAGTAACGAGCAGTACTTC
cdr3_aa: CASSRTGTSGSNEQYF

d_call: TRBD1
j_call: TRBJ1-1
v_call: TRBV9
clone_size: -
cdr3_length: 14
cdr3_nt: TGTGCCAGCACCGTGGGACAGGGGAACACTGAAGCTTTCTTT
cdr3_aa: CASTVGQGNTEAFF

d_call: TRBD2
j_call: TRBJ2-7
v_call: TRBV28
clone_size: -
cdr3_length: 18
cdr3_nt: TGTGCCAGCAGTTTACGAACTAGCGGGAGGGGAGAGTTAAACGAGCAGTACTTC
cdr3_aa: CASSLRTSGRGELNEQYF

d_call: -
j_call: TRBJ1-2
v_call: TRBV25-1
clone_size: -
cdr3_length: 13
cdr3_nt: TGTGCCAGCAGTGACAGGGTCGGTTATGGCTACACCTTC
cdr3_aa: CASSDRVGYGYTF

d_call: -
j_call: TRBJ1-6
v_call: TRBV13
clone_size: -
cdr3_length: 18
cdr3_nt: TGTGCCAGCAGCTTAACCCCACCACCGGGGACCTATAATTCACCCCTCCACTTT
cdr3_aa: CASSLTPPPGTYNSPLHF

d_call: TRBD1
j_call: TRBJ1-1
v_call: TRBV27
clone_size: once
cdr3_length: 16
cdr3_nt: TGTGCCAGCAGTTCGTCCCAGGGGGTAGAGAACACTGAAGCTTTCTTT
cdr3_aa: CASSSSQGVENTEAFF

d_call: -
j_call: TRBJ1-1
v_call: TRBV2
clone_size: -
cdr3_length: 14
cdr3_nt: TGTGCCAGCAGTGTCAGGGGAATGAACACTGAAGCTTTCTTT
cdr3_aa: CASSVRGMNTEAFF

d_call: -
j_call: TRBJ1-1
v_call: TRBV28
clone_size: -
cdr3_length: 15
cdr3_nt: TGTGCCAGCAGTTTAGGGGGGAATATGAACACTGAAGCTTTCTTT
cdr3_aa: CASSLGGNMNTEAFF

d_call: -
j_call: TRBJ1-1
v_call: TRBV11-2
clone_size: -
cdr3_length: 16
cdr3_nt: TGTGCCAGCAGCCTTCAATGGGGGGATATGAACACTGAAGCTTTCTTT
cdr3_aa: CASSLQWGDMNTEAFF

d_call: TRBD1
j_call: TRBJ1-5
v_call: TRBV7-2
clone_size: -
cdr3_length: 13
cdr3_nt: TGTGCCAGCAGCATCGGACAGGGGCAGCCCCAGCATTTT
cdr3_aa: CASSIGQGQPQHF

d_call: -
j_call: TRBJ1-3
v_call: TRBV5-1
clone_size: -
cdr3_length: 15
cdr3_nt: TGCGCCAGCAGCTTAGCGGAGAGCTCTGGAAACACCATATATTTT
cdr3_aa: CASSLAESSGNTIYF

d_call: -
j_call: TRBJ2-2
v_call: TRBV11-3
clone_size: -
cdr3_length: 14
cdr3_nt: TGTGCCAGCAGTTCCGACACCTCCACCGGGGAGCTGTTTTTT
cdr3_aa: CASSSDTSTGELFF

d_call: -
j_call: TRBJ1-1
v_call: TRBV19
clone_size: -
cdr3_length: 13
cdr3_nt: TGTGCCAGCTCTCAGTGGAGAAACACTGAAGCTTTCTTT
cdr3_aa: CASSQWRNTEAFF

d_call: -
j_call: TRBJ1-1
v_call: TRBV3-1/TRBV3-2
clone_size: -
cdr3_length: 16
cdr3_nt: TGTGCCAGCAGCCAAGCGGGGGGGGGAAGTAACACTGAAGCTTTCTTT
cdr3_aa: CASSQAGGGSNTEAFF

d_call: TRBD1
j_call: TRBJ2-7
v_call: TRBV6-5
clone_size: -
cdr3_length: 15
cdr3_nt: TGTGCCAGCAGTCCGACCCCGGACAGGTCCTACGAGCAGTACTTC
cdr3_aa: CASSPTPDRSYEQYF

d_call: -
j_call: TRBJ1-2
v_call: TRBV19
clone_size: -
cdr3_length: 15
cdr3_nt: TGTGCCAGTAAGAGGGTTCGTACCAGAAACTATGGCTACACCTTC
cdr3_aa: CASKRVRTRNYGYTF

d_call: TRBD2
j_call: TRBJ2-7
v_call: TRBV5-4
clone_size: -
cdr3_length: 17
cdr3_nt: TGTGCCAGCAGCGCCGTAGGGACTAGCGGGAGCCCCCACGAGCAGTACTTC
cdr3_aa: CASSAVGTSGSPHEQYF

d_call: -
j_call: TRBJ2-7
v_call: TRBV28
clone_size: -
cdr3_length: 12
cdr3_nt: TGTGCCAGCCGGTGGGTTGGGGGGGAGCAGTACTTC
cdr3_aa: CASRWVGGEQYF

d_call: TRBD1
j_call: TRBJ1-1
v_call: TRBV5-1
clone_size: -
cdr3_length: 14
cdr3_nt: TGCGCCAGCCAAATTATACAGGGGGACACTGAAGCTTTCTTT
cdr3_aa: CASQIIQGDTEAFF

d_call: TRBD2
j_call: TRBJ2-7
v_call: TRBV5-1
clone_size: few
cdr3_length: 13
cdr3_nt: TGCGCCAGCAGCCTTCAAGGACTAGCGGGGGAGTACTTC
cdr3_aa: CASSLQGLAGEYF

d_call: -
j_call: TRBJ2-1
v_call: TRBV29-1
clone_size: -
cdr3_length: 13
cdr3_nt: TGCAGCGTTGAAGATTTACAAAACAATGAGCAGTTCTTC
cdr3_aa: CSVEDLQNNEQFF

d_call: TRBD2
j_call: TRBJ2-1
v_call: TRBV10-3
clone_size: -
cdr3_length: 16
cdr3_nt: TGTGCCATCAAAACCACTAGCGGGGGAAAATACAATGAGCAGTTCTTC
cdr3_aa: CAIKTTSGGKYNEQFF

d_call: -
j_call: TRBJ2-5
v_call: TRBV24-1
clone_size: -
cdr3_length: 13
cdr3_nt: TGTGCCACCAGTGATTCCAGGGATGAGACCCAGTACTTC
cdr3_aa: CATSDSRDETQYF

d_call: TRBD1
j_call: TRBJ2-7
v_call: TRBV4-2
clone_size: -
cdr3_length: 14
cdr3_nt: TGTGCCAGCAGCCAGAGGGACAGTACCTACGAGCAGTACTTC
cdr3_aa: CASSQRDSTYEQYF

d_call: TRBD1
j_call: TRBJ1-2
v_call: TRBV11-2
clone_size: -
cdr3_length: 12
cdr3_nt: TGTGCCAGCAGATCAACAGGGGACGGCTACACCTTC
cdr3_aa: CASRSTGDGYTF